Listed below are T cell receptor beta chains from one sample, sequenced in a study of CD8+ T cells in alopecia areata. Repertoires were generated with immunoSEQ multiplex PCR, while TCRdb's copy carries only in-frame clones and drops some. The sample has more than 85,000 clones; under 70% are singletons. Material: CD8+ T cells sorted from blood, obtained at week 4, from a patient treated with tofacitinib. The receptors here all came from a human donor with alopecia areata. CDR3s leave out the opening cysteine and the closing phenylalanine or tryptophan. D genes are given only for firm matches.

>TRBV15|TRBJ2-7|TRBD2
ATSRAIAGDHEQY
>TRBV25-1|TRBJ1-4|NA
ASSESPGVDEKLF
>TRBV11-2|TRBJ2-7|NA
ASSLSSLYEQY
>TRBV19|TRBJ1-1|NA
ASNLAEGPTEAF
>TRBV9|TRBJ2-7|NA
ASSVVASGSYEQY
>TRBV7-2|TRBJ1-1|NA
ASSSNMNTEAF
>TRBV7-7|TRBJ2-5|NA
ASSYSNGRDSY
>TRBV27|TRBJ1-1|NA
ASSLSPTTADTEAF
>TRBV2|TRBJ2-2|TRBD1
ASRRDRGPSNTGELF
>TRBV7-2|NA|NA
ASRPPGPYEQY
>TRBV27|TRBJ1-6|NA
ASNTEGGYSPLH
>TRBV4-3|TRBJ2-7|NA
ASSQDWQGGTYEQY
>TRBV7-8|TRBJ1-2|TRBD1
ASSPQGGEYGYT
>TRBV19|TRBJ1-5|NA
ASSIPGGVGQPQH
>TRBV9|TRBJ1-5|TRBD1
ASSPHTDRGRPQH
>TRBV29-1|TRBJ1-1|NA
SGEGEGSEAF
>TRBV7-9|TRBJ1-2|TRBD1
ASSLSRDRAEDYT
>TRBV7-2|TRBJ2-2|NA
ASSQDWGGQNTGELF
>TRBV4-1|TRBJ2-7|TRBD2
ASSHRLAGDYEQY
>TRBV7-9|TRBJ2-7|TRBD1
ASSDSGTGIYEQY
>TRBV7-8|TRBJ1-1|NA
ASSHPAGRGYTEAF
>TRBV2|TRBJ2-7|NA
ASSTFEGADEQY
>TRBV9|TRBJ1-2|NA
ASSEGHRNYGYT
>TRBV27|TRBJ1-1|TRBD1
ASSSMRDRGGTEAF
>TRBV5-1|TRBJ2-7|NA
ASSLWSGYEQY
>TRBV6-5|TRBJ2-3|NA
ASSYTLDRTDTQY
>TRBV5-1|TRBJ2-2|NA
ASSMTGELF
>TRBV29-1|TRBJ1-2|TRBD1
SVDTGVYGYT
>TRBV4-3|TRBJ2-5|NA
ASSQDAAGRNAETQY
>TRBV27|TRBJ1-2|TRBD1
ASSRTGAFGDYGYT
>TRBV5-1|TRBJ1-2|NA
ASSWWVVGTAYGYT
>TRBV15|TRBJ2-5|NA
ATSSRLKLSETQY
>TRBV25-1|TRBJ2-5|NA
AIGGREETQY
>TRBV19|TRBJ2-7|NA
ASSQGSSSYEQY
>TRBV9|TRBJ1-3|NA
ASSGNPSIYSGNTIY
>TRBV7-2|TRBJ2-3|TRBD2
ASSLAAGGKLGTQY
>TRBV29-1|TRBJ2-3|TRBD2
SVDLRGGQTDTQY